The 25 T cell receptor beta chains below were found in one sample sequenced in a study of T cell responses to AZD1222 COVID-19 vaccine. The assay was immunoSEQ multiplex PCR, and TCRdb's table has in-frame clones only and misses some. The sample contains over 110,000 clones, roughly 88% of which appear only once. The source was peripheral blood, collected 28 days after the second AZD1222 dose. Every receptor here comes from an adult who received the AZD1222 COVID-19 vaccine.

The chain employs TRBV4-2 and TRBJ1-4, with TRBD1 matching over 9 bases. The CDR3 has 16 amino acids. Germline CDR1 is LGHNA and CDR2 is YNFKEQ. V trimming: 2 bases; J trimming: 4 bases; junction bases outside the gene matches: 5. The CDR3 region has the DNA TGTGCCAGCAGCCAACCTGGGACAGGGCTTAATGAAAAACTGTTTTTT. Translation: CASSQPGTGLNEKLFF.

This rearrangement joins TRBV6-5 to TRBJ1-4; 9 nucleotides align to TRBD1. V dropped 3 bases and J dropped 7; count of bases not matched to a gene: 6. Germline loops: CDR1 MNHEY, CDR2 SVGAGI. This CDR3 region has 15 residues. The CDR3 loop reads CASSYADRGIEKLFF. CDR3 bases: TGTGCCAGCAGTTATGCGGACAGGGGAATTGAAAAACTGTTTTTT.

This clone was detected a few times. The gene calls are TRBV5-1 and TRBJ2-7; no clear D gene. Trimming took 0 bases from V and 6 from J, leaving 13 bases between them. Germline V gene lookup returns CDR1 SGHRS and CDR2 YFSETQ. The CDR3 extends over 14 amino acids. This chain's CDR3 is CASSLGGASGEQYF. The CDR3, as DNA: TGCGCCAGCAGCTTGGGAGGTGCTTCGGGCGAGCAGTACTTC. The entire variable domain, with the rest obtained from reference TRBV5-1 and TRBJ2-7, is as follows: KAGVTQTPRYLIKTRGQQVTLSCSPISGHRSVSWYQQTPGQGLQFLFEYFSETQRNKGNFPGRFSGRQFSNSRSEMNVSTLELGDSALYLCASSLGGASGEQYFGPGTRLTVT.

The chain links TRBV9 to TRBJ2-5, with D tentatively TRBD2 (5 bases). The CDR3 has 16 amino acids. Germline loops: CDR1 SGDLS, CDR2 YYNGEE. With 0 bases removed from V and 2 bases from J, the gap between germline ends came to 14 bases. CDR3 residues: CASSVAGGEKQETQYF. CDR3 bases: TGTGCCAGCAGCGTAGCTGGAGGAGAGAAGCAAGAGACCCAGTACTTC.

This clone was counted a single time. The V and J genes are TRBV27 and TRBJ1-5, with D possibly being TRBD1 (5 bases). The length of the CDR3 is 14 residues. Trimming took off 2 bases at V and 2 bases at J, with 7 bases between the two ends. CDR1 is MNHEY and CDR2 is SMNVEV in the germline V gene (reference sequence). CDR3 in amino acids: CASSLQGRNQPQHF. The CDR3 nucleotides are TGTGCCAGCAGTTTACAGGGACGCAATCAGCCCCAGCATTTT.

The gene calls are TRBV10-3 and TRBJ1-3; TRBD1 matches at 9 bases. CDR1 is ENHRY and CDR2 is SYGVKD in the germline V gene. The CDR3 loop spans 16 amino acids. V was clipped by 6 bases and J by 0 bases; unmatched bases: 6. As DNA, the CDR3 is TGTGCCATCAGCTCACAGGGGGCGAGCTCTGGAAACACCATATATTTT. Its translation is CAISSQGASSGNTIYF.

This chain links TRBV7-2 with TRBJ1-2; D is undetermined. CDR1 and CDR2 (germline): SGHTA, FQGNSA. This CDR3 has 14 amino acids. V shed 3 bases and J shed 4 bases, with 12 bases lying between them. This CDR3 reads CASSFDGSGYGYTF. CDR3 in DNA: TGTGCCAGCAGCTTTGATGGCAGCGGCTATGGCTACACCTTC.

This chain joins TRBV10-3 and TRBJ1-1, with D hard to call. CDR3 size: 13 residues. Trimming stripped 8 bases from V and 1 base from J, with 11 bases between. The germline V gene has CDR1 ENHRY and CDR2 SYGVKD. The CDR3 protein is CAIGAQENTEAFF. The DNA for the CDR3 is TGTGCCATCGGAGCTCAGGAGAACACTGAAGCTTTCTTT.

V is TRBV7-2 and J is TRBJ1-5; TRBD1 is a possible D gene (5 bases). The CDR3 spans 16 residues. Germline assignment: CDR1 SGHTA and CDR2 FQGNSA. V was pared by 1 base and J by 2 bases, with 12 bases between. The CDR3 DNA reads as TGTGCCAGCAGCTTAGGTGGGCTGGGGGGCAATCAGCCCCAGCATTTT. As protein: CASSLGGLGGNQPQHF.

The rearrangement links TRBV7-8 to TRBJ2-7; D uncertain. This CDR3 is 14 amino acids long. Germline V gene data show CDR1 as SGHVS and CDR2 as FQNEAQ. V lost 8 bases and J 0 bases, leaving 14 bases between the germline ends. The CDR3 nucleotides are TGTGCCAGCTCCCTCGCGGCCTTCTCCTACGAGCAGTACGTC. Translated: CASSLAAFSYEQYV.

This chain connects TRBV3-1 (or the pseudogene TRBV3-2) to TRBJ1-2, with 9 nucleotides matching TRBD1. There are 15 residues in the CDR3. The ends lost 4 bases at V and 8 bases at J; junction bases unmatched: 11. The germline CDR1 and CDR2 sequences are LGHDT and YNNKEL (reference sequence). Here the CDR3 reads CASSPGTGPGGGYTF. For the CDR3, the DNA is TGTGCCAGCAGCCCGGGGACAGGGCCGGGCGGGGGCTACACCTTC.

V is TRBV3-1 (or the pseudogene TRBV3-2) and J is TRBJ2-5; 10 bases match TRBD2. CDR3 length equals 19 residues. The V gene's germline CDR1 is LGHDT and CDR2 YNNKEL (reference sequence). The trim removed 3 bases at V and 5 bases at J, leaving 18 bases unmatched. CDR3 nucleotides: TGTGCCAGCAGCCACCCCTTAGGGGGAGCGGGAGGGCCTCGGGAGACCCAGTACTTC. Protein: CASSHPLGGAGGPRETQYF.

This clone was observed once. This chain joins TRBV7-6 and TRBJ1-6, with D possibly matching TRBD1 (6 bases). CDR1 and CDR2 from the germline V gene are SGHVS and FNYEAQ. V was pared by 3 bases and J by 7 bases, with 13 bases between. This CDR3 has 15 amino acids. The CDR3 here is CASSFAGDTNSPLHF. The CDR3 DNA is TGTGCCAGCAGCTTTGCAGGGGATACCAATTCACCCCTCCACTTT.

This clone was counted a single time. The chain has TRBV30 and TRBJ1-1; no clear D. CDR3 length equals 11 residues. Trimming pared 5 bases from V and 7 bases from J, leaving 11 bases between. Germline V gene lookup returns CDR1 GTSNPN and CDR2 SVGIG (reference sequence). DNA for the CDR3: TGTGCCTGGGAAAGACGGAGTGAAGCTTTCTTT. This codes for CAWERRSEAFF.

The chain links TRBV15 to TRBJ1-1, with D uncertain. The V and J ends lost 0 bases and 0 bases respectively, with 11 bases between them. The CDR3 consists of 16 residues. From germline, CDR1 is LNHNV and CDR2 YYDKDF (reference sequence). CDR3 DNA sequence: TGTGCCACCAGCAGAGATCGCTTGAGACTGAACACTGAAGCTTTCTTT. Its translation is CATSRDRLRLNTEAFF.

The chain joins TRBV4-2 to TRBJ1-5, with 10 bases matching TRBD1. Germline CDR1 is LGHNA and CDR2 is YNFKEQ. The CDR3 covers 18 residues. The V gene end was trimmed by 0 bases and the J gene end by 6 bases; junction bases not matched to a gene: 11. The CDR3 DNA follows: TGTGCCAGCAGCCAAGAATGGGGGACAGGGGATGAAGGTCAGCCCCAGCATTTT. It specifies CASSQEWGTGDEGQPQHF.

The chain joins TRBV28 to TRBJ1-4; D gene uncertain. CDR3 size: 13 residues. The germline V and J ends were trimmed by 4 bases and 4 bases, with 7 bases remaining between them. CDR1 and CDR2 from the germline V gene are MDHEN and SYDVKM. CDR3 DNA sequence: TGTGCCAGCAGTTCCAGCCTTAATGAAAAACTGTTTTTT. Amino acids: CASSSSLNEKLFF.

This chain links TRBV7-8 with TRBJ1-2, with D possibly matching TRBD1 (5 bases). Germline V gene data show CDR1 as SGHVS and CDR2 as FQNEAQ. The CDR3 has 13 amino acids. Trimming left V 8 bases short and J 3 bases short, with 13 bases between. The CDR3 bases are TGTGCCAGCTCCGCGGGCAGGGACTATGGCTACACCTTC. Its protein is CASSAGRDYGYTF.

The CDR3 bases are TGTGCCAGCAGGCGTATCAGGGGATTAAATGAAAAACTGTTTTTT. This encodes CASRRIRGLNEKLFF. The genes are TRBV6-5 and TRBJ1-4; D is possibly TRBD1 (6 bases). The V gene's germline CDR1 is MNHEY and CDR2 SVGAGI. V was trimmed by 6 bases and J by 5 bases, leaving 16 bases between them. The CDR3 sequence is 15 residues long.

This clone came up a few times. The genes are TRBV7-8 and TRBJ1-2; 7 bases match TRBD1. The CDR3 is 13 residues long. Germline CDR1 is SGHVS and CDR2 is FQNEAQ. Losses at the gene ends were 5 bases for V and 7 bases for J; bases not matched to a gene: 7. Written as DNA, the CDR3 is TGTGCCAGCAGCCCGCACAGGGGTGGTGGCTACACCTTC. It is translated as CASSPHRGGGYTF.

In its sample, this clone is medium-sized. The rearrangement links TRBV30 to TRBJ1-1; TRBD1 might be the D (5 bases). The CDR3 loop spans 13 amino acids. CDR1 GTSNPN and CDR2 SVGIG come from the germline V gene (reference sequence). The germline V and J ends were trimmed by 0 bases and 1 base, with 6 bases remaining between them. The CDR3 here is CAWSVGENTEAFF. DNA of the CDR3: TGTGCCTGGAGTGTAGGGGAGAACACTGAAGCTTTCTTT.

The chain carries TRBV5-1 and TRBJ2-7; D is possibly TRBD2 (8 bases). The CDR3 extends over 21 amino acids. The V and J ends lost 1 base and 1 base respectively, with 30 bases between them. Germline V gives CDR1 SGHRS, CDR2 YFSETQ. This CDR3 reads CASSLLPWTGGSGSRSYEQYF. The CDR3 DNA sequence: TGCGCCAGCAGCTTGCTTCCCTGGACAGGCGGAAGCGGGAGTAGGTCCTACGAGCAGTACTTC. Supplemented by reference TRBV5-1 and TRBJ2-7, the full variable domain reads KAGVTQTPRYLIKTRGQQVTLSCSPISGHRSVSWYQQTPGQGLQFLFEYFSETQRNKGNFPGRFSGRQFSNSRSEMNVSTLELGDSALYLCASSLLPWTGGSGSRSYEQYFGPGTRLTVT.

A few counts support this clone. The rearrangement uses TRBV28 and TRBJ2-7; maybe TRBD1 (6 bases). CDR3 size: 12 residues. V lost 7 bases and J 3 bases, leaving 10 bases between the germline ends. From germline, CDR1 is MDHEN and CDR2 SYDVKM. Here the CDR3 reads CASTRDNYEQYF. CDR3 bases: TGTGCCAGCACCAGGGACAACTACGAGCAGTACTTC.

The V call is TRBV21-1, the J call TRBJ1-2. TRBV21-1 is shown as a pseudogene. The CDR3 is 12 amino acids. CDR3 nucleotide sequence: TGTGCCAGCAGCAAAGAGGGCTATGGCTACACCTTC. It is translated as CASSKEGYGYTF.

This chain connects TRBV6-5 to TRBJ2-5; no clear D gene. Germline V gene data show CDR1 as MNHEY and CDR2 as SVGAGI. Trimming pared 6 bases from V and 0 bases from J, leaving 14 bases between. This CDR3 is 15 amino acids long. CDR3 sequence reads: CASRGTSRDQETQYF. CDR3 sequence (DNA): TGTGCCAGCAGAGGTACGTCACGCGACCAAGAGACCCAGTACTTC.